The source of this TCR beta chain is a study of cytomegalovirus exposure and HLA in healthy donors. Whole-study results and caveats: The study labeled approximately 150 TCR beta chains cytomegalovirus-associated. In an earlier analysis, most TCR beta V segments were productive about 87% or about 30% of the time. The likely explanation for a cluster of highly shared sequence variants was sequencing artifact. Presence/absence analyses assumed roughly uniform sequencing depth across donors.

PCR used 60 Vbeta primers and 13 Jbeta primers. Measured with immunoSEQ multiplex PCR; TCRdb has only the in-frame clones, and not every one. This sample has approximately 200,000 clones, with around 74% found just once. A word on this clone: Its matching antigen is unknown. Its ends do not fully match the called genes, so a read error is possible.

The CDR3 extends over 17 amino acids. Germline assignment: CDR1 MGHRA and CDR2 YSYEKL. The sequencing input was PBMCs. The sequence was obtained from a girl under 18 in good health and CMV-seropositive. The chain recombines TRBV4-1 with TRBJ1-6, with D possibly being TRBD1 (6 bases). This chain's CDR3 is CASSQDRGWSIHSPPHF. The DNA of the CDR3 is TGCGCCAGCAGCCAAGACAGGGGTTGGTCTATCCATTCACCCCCCCACTTT.